The 19 T cell receptor beta chains presented below share a single source sample, sequenced in a study of cytomegalovirus exposure and HLA in healthy donors. Sequencing was performed with immunoSEQ multiplex PCR; in TCRdb, only in-frame clones are kept and a portion is missing. This table has over 200,000 clones, around nine tenths appearing once. Sequencing was performed on PBMCs. All receptors derive from a young woman in good health and CMV-seropositive.

The chain combines TRBV19 with TRBJ2-1; maybe TRBD1 (6 bases). The CDR3 has 15 residues. V shed 5 bases and J shed 1 base, with 12 bases lying between them. CDR1 is LNHDA and CDR2 is SQIVND in the germline V gene (reference sequence). CDR3 DNA: TGTGCCAGTAGTCCAGGGGCGCGATCCTACAATGAGCAGTTCTTC. It is translated as CASSPGARSYNEQFF. Variable domain in full (rest from reference TRBV19 and TRBJ2-1): DGGITQSPKYLFRKEGQNVTLSCEQNLNHDAMYWYRQDPGQGLRLIYYSQIVNDFQKGDIAEGYSVSREKKESFPLTVTSAQKNPTAFYLCASSPGARSYNEQFFGPGTRLTVL.

The chain uses TRBV7-9 and TRBJ2-3; D may be TRBD2 (6 bases). This CDR3 spans 16 amino acids. Germline assignment: CDR1 SEHNR and CDR2 FQNEAQ (reference sequence). The V end was cut by 4 bases, the J end by 0 bases, with 14 bases between. In DNA, the CDR3 is TGTGCCAGCAGCTCCGATCTCGGGAGAAGCACAGATACGCAGTATTTT. Translating it yields CASSSDLGRSTDTQYF.

The chain links TRBV14 to TRBJ1-2, with TRBD1 identical over 11 bases. CDR1 and CDR2 (germline): SGHDN, FVKESK. The CDR3 has 15 residues. V trimming: 4 bases; J trimming: 7 bases; junction bases outside the gene matches: 8. Written as DNA, the CDR3 is TGTGCCAGCAGCCCCAGGGACAGGGGGTTGCGTGGCTACACCTTC. Protein sequence: CASSPRDRGLRGYTF.

V and J are TRBV4-1 and TRBJ1-4, with 7 bases aligning to TRBD1. CDR3 length: 15 amino acids. The ends lost 4 bases at V and 2 bases at J; junction bases unmatched: 4. Germline assignment: CDR1 MGHRA and CDR2 YSYEKL. The CDR3 DNA reads TGCGCCAGCAGCCCGCCGGGACAGACTAATGAAAAACTGTTTTTT. Its translation is CASSPPGQTNEKLFF.

This rearrangement joins TRBV4-1 to TRBJ2-2; 8 bases are shared with TRBD2. Germline CDR1 is MGHRA and CDR2 is YSYEKL. CDR3 length: 16 amino acids. The trim removed 1 base at V and 0 bases at J, leaving 1 base unmatched. CDR3 in amino acids: CASSQGTSPNTGELFF. The CDR3 nucleotides are TGCGCCAGCAGCCAAGGGACTAGCCCGAACACCGGGGAGCTGTTTTTT.

V and J are TRBV18 and TRBJ1-5; perhaps TRBD1 as D (5 bases). Germline V gene data show CDR1 as KGHSH and CDR2 as LQKENI. Deletions cut 4 bases from V and 1 base from J, with 17 bases between. This CDR3 has 17 amino acids. The CDR3 DNA follows: TGTGCCAGCTCACGTTCGACCGGGACTTGGAGCAATCAGCCCCAGCATTTT. Its protein product is CASSRSTGTWSNQPQHF.

The chain uses TRBV29-1 and TRBJ2-1; 8 nucleotides align to TRBD1. This CDR3 spans 14 amino acids. Germline assignment: CDR1 SQVTM and CDR2 ANQGSEA. V trimming: 7 bases; J trimming: 2 bases; junction bases outside the gene matches: 7. The CDR3 sequence: CSAQGGDTYNEQFF. The CDR3 region has the DNA TGCAGCGCACAGGGGGGAGATACCTACAATGAGCAGTTCTTC.

The chain couples TRBV6-4 to TRBJ1-1; the match to TRBD1 covers 9 bases. CDR1 is MRHNA, CDR2 SNTAGT, per germline. CDR3 length: 15 residues. The trim removed 0 bases at V and 5 bases at J, leaving 4 bases unmatched. The CDR3 reads CASSDSDRGWTEAFF. CDR3 sequence (DNA): TGTGCCAGCAGTGACTCGGACAGGGGTTGGACTGAAGCTTTCTTT.

The V call is TRBV7-9, the J call TRBJ2-5; D ambiguous. Germline-derived CDR1 and CDR2 are SEHNR and FQNEAQ (reference sequence). CDR3 length equals 13 residues. Trimming took off 1 base at V and 7 bases at J, with 10 bases between the two ends. The CDR3, as DNA: TGTGCCAGCAGCTTAGAGGAGCGAGGGACCCAGTACTTC. Its protein product is CASSLEERGTQYF.

The chain combines TRBV6-1 with TRBJ2-7; 10 positions match TRBD1. Looked up from germline, CDR1 is MNHNS and CDR2 is SASEGT. The CDR3 sequence is 15 residues long. After removal of 6 bases from V and 2 bases from J, the junction contained 7 bases not matched to a gene. The CDR3 DNA sequence: TGTGCCAGCAGGGCCGGGACAGGGGAAACCTACGAGCAGTACTTC. Its protein product is CASRAGTGETYEQYF.

This clone was detected once. This chain joins TRBV28 and TRBJ2-5; D may be TRBD1 (5 bases). V lost 3 bases and J 0 bases, leaving 8 bases between the germline ends. The CDR3 runs to 14 residues. Germline V gene data show CDR1 as MDHEN and CDR2 as SYDVKM. The CDR3 DNA sequence: TGTGCCAGCAGTTTGGTACAGGACCAAGAGACCCAGTACTTC. It is translated as CASSLVQDQETQYF.

The rearrangement links TRBV7-9 to TRBJ1-1; 9 nucleotides agree with TRBD1. The CDR3 is 16 amino acids. Germline CDR1 reads SEHNR; CDR2 reads FQNEAQ (reference sequence). V shed 5 bases, J shed 0 bases, and the junction held 7 bases outside the gene matches. CDR3 sequence: CASSPHGTGLNTEAFF. CDR3 bases: TGTGCCAGCAGCCCCCACGGGACAGGGTTGAACACTGAAGCTTTCTTT.

The chain recombines TRBV6-1 with TRBJ2-7; weak D call: TRBD1 (8 bases). This CDR3 is 16 amino acids long. Deletions cut 3 bases from V and 3 bases from J, with 18 bases between. Germline V CDR1 and CDR2: MNHNS, SASEGT. CDR3 region: CASSEGGAGGVYEQYF. The CDR3, as DNA: TGTGCCAGCAGTGAGGGGGGGGCAGGGGGCGTCTACGAGCAGTACTTC.

The chain employs TRBV9 and TRBJ2-1, with 7 positions matching TRBD2. This CDR3 is built from 17 residues. The germline V gene has CDR1 SGDLS and CDR2 YYNGEE. J lost 7 bases, V lost 0 bases, and 13 bases had no gene match. In nucleotides, the CDR3 is TGTGCCAGCAGCGTAGCCTGGGGGGGAGGGCCGGGAAATGAGCAGTTCTTC. Its protein is CASSVAWGGGPGNEQFF. The full variable domain, rest sourced from reference TRBV9 and TRBJ2-1, is DSGVTQTPKHLITATGQRVTLRCSPRSGDLSVYWYQQSLDQGLQFLIQYYNGEERAKGNILERFSAQQFPDLHSELNLSSLELGDSALYFCASSVAWGGGPGNEQFFGPGTRLTVL.

The J gene is TRBJ2-3, the V gene TRBV7-3, with 10 positions matching TRBD2. The CDR3 has 15 amino acids. Germline CDR1 is SGHTA and CDR2 is FQGTGA. The V and J ends lost 4 bases and 0 bases, in that order; junction bases with no gene match: 1. The chain's CDR3 is CASSSSGGSTDTQYF. CDR3 in DNA: TGTGCCAGCAGCTCTAGCGGGGGAAGCACAGATACGCAGTATTTT.

The chain couples TRBV6-5 to TRBJ1-5; 8 positions agree with TRBD1. The CDR3 covers 14 residues. CDR1 and CDR2 from the germline V gene are MNHEY and SVGAGI. The V segment lost 7 bases and the J segment 6 bases; nucleotides outside the gene matches: 8. This CDR3 reads CASTDAGGVQPQHF. The DNA of the CDR3 is TGTGCCAGCACCGACGCAGGGGGCGTTCAGCCCCAGCATTTT.

This clone has a handful of counts. J is TRBJ2-7 and V is TRBV7-9; TRBD1 is a possible D gene (6 bases). The germline CDR1 and CDR2 sequences are SEHNR and FQNEAQ (reference sequence). The ends were cut back, 5 bases at V and 3 bases at J, with 14 bases in the middle. The CDR3 consists of 14 residues. The CDR3 nucleotides read TGTGCCAGCAGCACACACAGGGCGAGCTACGAGCAGTACTTC. Translated, it gives CASSTHRASYEQYF.

The V and J genes are TRBV21-1 and TRBJ1-1; TRBD1 was called by the table and not checked on the DNA. TRBV21-1 constitutes a pseudogene. This CDR3 has 20 residues. The DNA of the CDR3 is TGTGCCAGCAGCAAAGTGTCTCGAGGGACAGCAAAGGTAATGAACACTGAAGCTTTCTTT. Translated: CASSKVSRGTAKVMNTEAFF.

The chain links TRBV5-1 to TRBJ2-1; possible D gene TRBD2, 6 bases. This CDR3 is 14 amino acids long. V shed 0 bases and J shed 8 bases, with 12 bases lying between them. Germline assignment: CDR1 SGHRS and CDR2 YFSETQ. CDR3 nucleotides: TGCGCCAGCAGCTTGGTGGGGCGGGGCCATGAGCAGTTCTTC. Translated: CASSLVGRGHEQFF.